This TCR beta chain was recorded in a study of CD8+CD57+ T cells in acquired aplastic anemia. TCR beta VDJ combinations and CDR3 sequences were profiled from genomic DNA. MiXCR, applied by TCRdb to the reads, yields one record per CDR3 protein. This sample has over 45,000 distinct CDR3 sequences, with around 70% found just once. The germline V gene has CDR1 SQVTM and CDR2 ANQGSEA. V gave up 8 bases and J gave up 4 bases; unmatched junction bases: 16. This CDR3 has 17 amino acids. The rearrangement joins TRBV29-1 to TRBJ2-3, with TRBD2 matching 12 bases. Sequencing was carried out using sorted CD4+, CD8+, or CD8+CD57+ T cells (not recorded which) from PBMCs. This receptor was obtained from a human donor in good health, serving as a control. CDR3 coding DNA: TGCAGCAGTGAACGTTGGACTAGCGGGAATCCCCCAGATACGCAGTATTTT. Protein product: CSSERWTSGNPPDTQYF.